This T cell receptor beta chain was sequenced during a study of OX40 agonist ivuxolimab in advanced cancers. Study findings and constraints: On average, CD8+ T cells had more expanded clones than CD4+.

The table came from immunoSEQ multiplex PCR; TCRdb's copy has only in-frame clones and leaves some out. The repertoire consists of 55,000 to 75,000 clones, with about 85% occurring once and the leading ten covering 5.9%. As concerns this clone: What it binds is not known.

The germline gives CDR1 WSHSY, CDR2 SAAADI. The V gene end was trimmed by 3 bases and the J gene end by 2 bases; junction bases not matched to a gene: 8. The CDR3 is 16 residues long. The V gene is TRBV10-2, the J gene TRBJ2-3; TRBD2 agrees at 7 bases. This receptor was taken from an adult with an advanced solid tumor such as melanoma, head and neck, liver or kidney cancer. The input for sequencing was CD4+ or CD8+ T cells sorted from blood, taken in a trial of the OX40 agonist ivuxolimab. DNA for the CDR3: TGCGCCAGCAGTGAATACGGACTAGACCCCACAGATACGCAGTATTTT. Amino acids: CASSEYGLDPTDTQYF.